What follows describes a single T cell receptor (beta chain). Generated by immunoSEQ multiplex PCR, the TCRdb table keeps only in-frame clones and is missing some. Found here are approximately 72,000 clones, around 91% of them singletons; the top ten hold more than 7%. The data were obtained in a study of control samples from healthy donors and cancer patients. There are 15 residues in the CDR3. V was shortened by 8 bases and J by 0 bases, with 16 bases between the two germline ends. Germline V gene lookup returns CDR1 MNHNY and CDR2 SVGAGI (reference sequence). This sequence was found in a man aged 50 to 60 in good health. The rearrangement joins TRBV6-6 to TRBJ2-5, with D maybe TRBD1 (5 bases). Input material: blood. This CDR3 reads CASATGSVYQETQYF. CDR3 bases: TGTGCCAGCGCTACAGGCTCCGTTTACCAAGAGACCCAGTACTTC.